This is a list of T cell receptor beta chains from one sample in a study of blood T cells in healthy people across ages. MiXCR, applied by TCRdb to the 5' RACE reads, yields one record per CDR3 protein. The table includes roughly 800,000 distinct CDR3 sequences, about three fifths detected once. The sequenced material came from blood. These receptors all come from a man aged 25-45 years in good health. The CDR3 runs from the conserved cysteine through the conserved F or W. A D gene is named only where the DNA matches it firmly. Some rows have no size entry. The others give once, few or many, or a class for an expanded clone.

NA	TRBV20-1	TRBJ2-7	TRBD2	TGCAGTGCTAGTGAGTTCGGGGGGAAAGGATGGGGCAATGAGCAGTACTTC	CSASEFGGKGWGNEQYF
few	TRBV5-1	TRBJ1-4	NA	TGCGCCAGCAGTGCCGGGACAACAACTAATGAAAAACTGTTTTTT	CASSAGTTTNEKLFF
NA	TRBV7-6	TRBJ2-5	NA	TGTGCCAGCAGCTTAGTTGCAGGCGTGCGTTTTAGAGAGACCCAGTACTTC	CASSLVAGVRFRETQYF
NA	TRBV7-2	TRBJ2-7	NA	TGTGCCAGCAGCTTTCAGGCAGCCTACGAGCAGTACTTC	CASSFQAAYEQYF
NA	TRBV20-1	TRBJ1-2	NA	TGCAGTGCTAGAGGGGGCAGCGACAACTATGGCTACACCTTC	CSARGGSDNYGYTF
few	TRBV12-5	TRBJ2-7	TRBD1	TGTGCTAGTGGTGGAAGGACAGGAACCTACGAGCAGTACTTC	CASGGRTGTYEQYF
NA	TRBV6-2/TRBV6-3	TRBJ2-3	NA	TGTGCCAGCAGCTCCGCCGGGACGCCGAACACAGATACGCAGTATTTT	CASSSAGTPNTDTQYF
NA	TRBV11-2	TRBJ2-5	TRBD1	TGTGCCAGCAGCTTGGGACAGGTTGAGCAGTACTTC	CASSLGQVEQYF
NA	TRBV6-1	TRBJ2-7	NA	TGTGCCAGCAGCCCCGTTTTGGTCAGTCTCGGCTCCTACGAGCAGTACTTC	CASSPVLVSLGSYEQYF
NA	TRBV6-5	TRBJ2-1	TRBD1	TGTGCCAGCAGTTACGGGGAGCGGACAGGGCTTCGTCCTCCCTACAATGAGCAGTTCTTC	CASSYGERTGLRPPYNEQFF
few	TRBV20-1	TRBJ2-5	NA	TGCAGTGCTAGAGATGCAGGAACCTGGGAGGAGACCCAGTACTTC	CSARDAGTWEETQYF
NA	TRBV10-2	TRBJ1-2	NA	TGCGCCAGCGGCCAGGGCCCCCTTTTCTATGGCTACACCTTC	CASGQGPLFYGYTF
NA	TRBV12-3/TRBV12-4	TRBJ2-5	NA	TGTGCCAGCAGAACGGACAGCTTCCAAGAGACCCAGTACTTC	CASRTDSFQETQYF
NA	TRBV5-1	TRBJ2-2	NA	TGCGCCAGCAGCTTCTCGCCAGGGGAGGTCACCGGGGAGCTGTTTTTT	CASSFSPGEVTGELFF
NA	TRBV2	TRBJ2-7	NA	TGTGCCAGCAGTCCCGTTTCAGGGACCGAGCAGTACTTC	CASSPVSGTEQYF
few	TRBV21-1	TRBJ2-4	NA	TGTGCCACTCGGACAGAGTACTTC	CATRTEYF
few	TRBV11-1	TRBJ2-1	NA	TGTGCCAGCAGCTTAGATGGGACTGGGGAGCAGTTCTTC	CASSLDGTGEQFF
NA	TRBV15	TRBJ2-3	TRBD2	TGTGCCACCAGCAGAGATCAGCGGGGGGGCACAGATACGCAGTATTTT	CATSRDQRGGTDTQYF
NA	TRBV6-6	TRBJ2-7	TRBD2	TGTGCCAGCAGCCCCGGGAGGCTACCCTACGAGCAGTACTTC	CASSPGRLPYEQYF
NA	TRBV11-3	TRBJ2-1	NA	TGTGCCAGCAGCTGGGAGTCGGTGGGATGGGACAATGAGCAGTTCTTC	CASSWESVGWDNEQFF
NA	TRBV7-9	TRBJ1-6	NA	TGTGCCAGCAGCTTAGACTTAGCGCATTCACCCCTCCACTTT	CASSLDLAHSPLHF
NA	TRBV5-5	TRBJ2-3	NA	TGTGCCAGCAGCTGGACAGGCAGGGAGGTTGATACGCAGTATTTT	CASSWTGREVDTQYF
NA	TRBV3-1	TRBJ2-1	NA	TGTGCCAGCAGTCGCAGGGAACAGAGTGAGCAGTTCTTC	CASSRREQSEQFF
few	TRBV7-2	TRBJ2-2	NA	TGTGCCAGCAACCCACAGGCGGACGGGGAGCTGTTTTTT	CASNPQADGELFF
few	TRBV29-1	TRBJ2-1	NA	TGCAGCGACGGACGGCCAACTCCCAATGAGCAGTTCTTC	CSDGRPTPNEQFF
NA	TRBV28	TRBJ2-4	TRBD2	TGTGCCACCTCGTCTAGCGGGAACATTCAGTACTTC	CATSSSGNIQYF
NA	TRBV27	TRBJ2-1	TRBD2	TGTGCCAGCAGTTGGCCGGGAGGGCCTTACAATGAGCAGTTCTTC	CASSWPGGPYNEQFF
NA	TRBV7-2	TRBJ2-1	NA	TGTGCCAGCAGCGCGCCCCCCGGGACGGTTAACAATGAGCAGTTCTTC	CASSAPPGTVNNEQFF
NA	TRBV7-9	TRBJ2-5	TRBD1	TGTTCCATATCAGGGGGTGCGGAGACCCAGTACTTC	CSISGGAETQYF
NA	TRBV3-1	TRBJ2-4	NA	TGTGCCAGCAGCCAAGGGACCGACCCTGGCTACGAGCGGTACTTC	CASSQGTDPGYERYF
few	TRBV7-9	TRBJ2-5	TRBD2	TGTGCCAGCAGCTTAGTGCCGGGACTAGCGGTACAAGAGACCCAGTACTTC	CASSLVPGLAVQETQYF
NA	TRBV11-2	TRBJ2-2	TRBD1	TGTGCCAGCAGCTTAAGGGACAGGGACACCGGGGAGCTGTTTTTT	CASSLRDRDTGELFF
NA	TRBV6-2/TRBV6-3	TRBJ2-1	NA	TGTGCCAGCGGAGTGCAGATATACAATGAGCAGTTCTTC	CASGVQIYNEQFF
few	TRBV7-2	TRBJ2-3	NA	TGTGCCAGCAGCTGGCGCGGGGCGAGGGGCGCTTCGAGCACAGATACGCAGTATTTT	CASSWRGARGASSTDTQYF
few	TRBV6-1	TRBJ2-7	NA	TGTGCCAGCAGTGAAAATTTCGAGCAGTACTTC	CASSENFEQYF
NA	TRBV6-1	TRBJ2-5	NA	TGTGCCAGCAGTGTCGACCCCTATAAGGCAGGAAGGGAAGAGACCCAGTACTTC	CASSVDPYKAGREETQYF
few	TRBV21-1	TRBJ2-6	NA	TGTGCCAGGAGGGGAAAAAGCTCTGGGGCCAACGTCCTGACTTTC	CARRGKSSGANVLTF
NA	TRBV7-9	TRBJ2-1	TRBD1	TGTGCCAGCAGCCCCGAGGACAGGGCGCCCGGGGAGCAGTTCTTC	CASSPEDRAPGEQFF
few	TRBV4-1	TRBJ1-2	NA	TGCGCCAGCAGCCCCGTAGCGGGCGGCTACACCTTC	CASSPVAGGYTF
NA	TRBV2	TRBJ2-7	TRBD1	TGTGCCAGCGCGAGACAGGGTTTAGGGAATGAGCAGTACTTC	CASARQGLGNEQYF
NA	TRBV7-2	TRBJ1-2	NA	TGCGCCAGCAGCTTGACGGGGGATAACTATGGCTACACCTTC	CASSLTGDNYGYTF
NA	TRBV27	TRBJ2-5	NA	TGTGCCAGCAGTAAGGGATCCCAAGAGACCCAGTACTTC	CASSKGSQETQYF
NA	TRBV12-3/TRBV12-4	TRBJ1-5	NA	TGTGCCAGCAGTTTAGCGATAGGTGCAGGGACCAATCAGCCCCAGCATTTT	CASSLAIGAGTNQPQHF
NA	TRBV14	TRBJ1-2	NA	TGTGCCAGCAGACGTACAGGGACCACCTATGGCTACACCTTC	CASRRTGTTYGYTF
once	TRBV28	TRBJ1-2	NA	TGTGCCAGTCAGGCGTCGGGTTATGGCTACACCTTC	CASQASGYGYTF
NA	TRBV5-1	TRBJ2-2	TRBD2	TGCGCCAGCACGGGGACTAGCGAGGACCGTGGGAGGAACACCGGGGAGCTGTTTTTT	CASTGTSEDRGRNTGELFF
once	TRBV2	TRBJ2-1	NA	TGTGCCAGCAGTGGGGGACGAGCGGGTATCAATGAGCAGTTCTTC	CASSGGRAGINEQFF
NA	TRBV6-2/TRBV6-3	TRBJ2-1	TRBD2	TGTGCCAGCAAGGCTCCGGGACTACGAGAGCAGTTCTTC	CASKAPGLREQFF
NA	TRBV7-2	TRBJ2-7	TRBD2	TGTGCCAGCAGCCCCTCTCCGGGACTAGAATCAGCCGAGCAGTACTTC	CASSPSPGLESAEQYF
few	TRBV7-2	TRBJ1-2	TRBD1	TGTGCCAGCAGCCGAGAGGGGACAGGAAACTATGGCTACACCTTC	CASSREGTGNYGYTF
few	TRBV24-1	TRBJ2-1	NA	TGTGCCACCAGTGAGACGGCGGGACAGCACAATGAGCAGTTCTTC	CATSETAGQHNEQFF
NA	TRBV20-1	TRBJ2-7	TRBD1	TGCAGCCTAGAGGGACAGGGGATTGGGCAGTACTTC	CSLEGQGIGQYF
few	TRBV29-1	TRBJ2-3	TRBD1	TGCAGCGTTGCCCAGGGGGCATCAGATACGCAGTATTTT	CSVAQGASDTQYF
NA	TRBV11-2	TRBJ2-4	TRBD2	TGTGCCAGCAGCTCCGGCCCCAGGGAGGGTCTGTACTTC	CASSSGPREGLYF
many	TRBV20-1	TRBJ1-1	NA	TGCAGTGCTAGAAGGGTAAGGTTGGGTTTGAGCACTGAAGCTTTCTTT	CSARRVRLGLSTEAFF
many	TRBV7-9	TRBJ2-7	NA	TGTGCCAGCAGCTCCAGCGGAGGGAACCCTTGGGAGCAGTACTTC	CASSSSGGNPWEQYF
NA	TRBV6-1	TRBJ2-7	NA	TGTGCCAGCAGTGAAGGGGAGATTCTCTCCTACGAGCAGTACTTC	CASSEGEILSYEQYF
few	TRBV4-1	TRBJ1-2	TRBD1	TGCGCCAGCAGCCAAGCCCTTATCGGGACAGGGAACTACTATGGCTACACCTTC	CASSQALIGTGNYYGYTF